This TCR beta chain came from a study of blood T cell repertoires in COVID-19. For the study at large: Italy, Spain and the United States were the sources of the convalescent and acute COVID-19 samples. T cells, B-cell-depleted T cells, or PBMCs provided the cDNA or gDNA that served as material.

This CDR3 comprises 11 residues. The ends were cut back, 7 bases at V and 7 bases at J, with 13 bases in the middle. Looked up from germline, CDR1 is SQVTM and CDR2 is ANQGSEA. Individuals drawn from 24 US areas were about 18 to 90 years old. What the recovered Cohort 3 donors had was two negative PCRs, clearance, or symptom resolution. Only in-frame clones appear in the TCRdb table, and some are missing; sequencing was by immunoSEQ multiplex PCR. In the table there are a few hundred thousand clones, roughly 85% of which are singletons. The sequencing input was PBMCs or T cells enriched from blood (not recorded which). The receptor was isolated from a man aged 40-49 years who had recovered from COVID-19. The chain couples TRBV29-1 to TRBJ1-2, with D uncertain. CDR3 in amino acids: CSAPAGAGYTF. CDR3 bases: TGCAGCGCCCCCGCGGGCGCTGGCTACACCTTC.